This record covers a single T cell receptor beta chain. The antigen remains undetermined. MiXCR, applied by TCRdb to the 5' RACE reads, yields one record per CDR3 protein. The profile shows a few hundred thousand distinct CDR3 sequences, more than 9% of them singletons. These data are taken from a study of identical twins. Regarding the study as a whole: In zero-insertion analyses, partial confounding could arise from invariant MAIT and iNKT cells. Beta clonotypes that were abundant in cord blood contained fewer insertions, a pattern absent from memory repertoires. Alpha sequences out of frame and shared by twins had excess low generation probability.

Trimming shortened V by 3 bases and J by 4 bases, and 13 bases separated the two germline ends. The CDR3 is 16 amino acids. Germline loops: CDR1 LGHNA, CDR2 YNFKEQ. V is TRBV4-2 and J is TRBJ2-6; a possible D gene is TRBD2 (6 bases). Sequencing was carried out using memory T cells sorted from blood. The sequence derives from a man between 50 and 59 years old in good health. CDR3 nucleotides: TGTGCCAGCAGCCAGGGGGGACTCAGCGGGGCCAACGTCCTGACTTTC. Its protein is CASSQGGLSGANVLTF.